These 21 T cell receptor beta chains originate from one sample sequenced in a study of early T cells in non-severe SARS-CoV-2 infection. TCRdb used MiXCR to reprocess the 5' RACE reads, holding one entry per CDR3 protein. The table lists 55,000 to 80,000 distinct CDR3 sequences, around 13% of them singletons. The source was whole blood, collected at baseline. All receptors derive from an adult who was a healthcare worker with PCR-confirmed SARS-CoV-2 infection or an uninfected control (not recorded which).

The chain recombines TRBV11-2 with TRBJ2-4; D gene unclear. Germline CDR1 reads SGHAT; CDR2 reads FQNNGV. The V and J ends lost 0 bases and 3 bases respectively, with 9 bases between them. The CDR3 loop spans 15 amino acids. The DNA of the CDR3 is TGTGCCAGCAGCTTAGATCGGACGGTCAAAAACATTCAGTACTTC. Amino acids: CASSLDRTVKNIQYF.

This clonotype is labeled medium-sized. The chain carries TRBV20-1 and TRBJ1-2; no reliable D call. The CDR3 totals 12 residues. Trimming took off 3 bases at V and 4 bases at J, with 9 bases between the two ends. Germline V gene sequence: CDR1 DFQATT, CDR2 SNEGSKA (reference sequence). The CDR3 region has the DNA TGCAGTGCTAGTTCAGGAGTCTATGGCTACACCTTC. This sequence encodes CSASSGVYGYTF.

This clonotype showed up just a few times. The rearrangement links TRBV7-9 to TRBJ1-2; 7 bases fit TRBD1. The V gene end was trimmed by 5 bases and the J gene end by 8 bases; junction bases not matched to a gene: 11. The germline gives CDR1 SEHNR, CDR2 FQNEAQ (reference sequence). The length of the CDR3 is 14 residues. The CDR3 loop reads CASSNLNRDSGYTF. The CDR3, as DNA: TGTGCCAGCAGCAACTTGAATAGGGACAGCGGCTACACCTTC.

This clonotype was detected many times. Here the CDR3 DNA reads TGCGCCAGCAGCCAAGAACCGGGGGGCAGAAGCTATGGCTACACCTTC. Protein product: CASSQEPGGRSYGYTF. The rearrangement links TRBV4-3 to TRBJ1-2, with a possible D match to TRBD1 (6 bases). Germline values: CDR1 LGHNA, CDR2 YSLEER. This CDR3 spans 16 amino acids. V lost 0 bases to trimming and J lost 4 bases, with 15 bases between them.

This clonotype has more than one count but fewer than ten. The chain is built from TRBV29-1 and TRBJ2-5; 8 positions match TRBD2. The CDR3 is 13 residues long. Germline V gene sequence: CDR1 SQVTM, CDR2 ANQGSEA. V lost 8 bases and J lost 4; bases outside the gene matches: 9. The CDR3 DNA follows: TGCAGCTCCGGGGGGGGAGTAGGAGAGACCCAGTACTTC. The encoded protein is CSSGGGVGETQYF.

The chain carries TRBV7-2 and TRBJ1-1, with D possibly being TRBD1 (5 bases). The V gene lost 1 base and the J gene lost 10 bases, with 10 bases spanning the gap. Germline CDR1 reads SGHTA; CDR2 reads FQGNSA. The CDR3 has 12 amino acids. The CDR3 reads CASSLGIGGAFF. CDR3 nucleotide sequence: TGTGCCAGCAGCTTAGGGATCGGGGGAGCTTTCTTT.

This clonotype was detected many times. CDR3 sequence reads: CSVVTGMNTEAFF. As DNA, the CDR3 is TGCAGCGTTGTAACAGGGATGAACACTGAAGCTTTCTTT. The chain employs TRBV29-1 and TRBJ1-1, with D perhaps matching TRBD1 (6 bases). CDR3 length equals 13 residues. The V gene's germline CDR1 is SQVTM and CDR2 ANQGSEA. V was pared by 4 bases and J by 0 bases, with 9 bases between.

The CDR3 DNA is TGTGCCAGTAGTCCGAGAGCGGGAGGGCCTTACAATGAGCAGTTCTTC. Encoded protein: CASSPRAGGPYNEQFF. The chain links TRBV19 to TRBJ2-1; 10 bases map to TRBD2. The CDR3 is 16 amino acids. Per germline, CDR1 LNHDA and CDR2 SQIVND (reference sequence). J lost 4 bases, V lost 5 bases, and 8 bases had no gene match.

The CDR3 DNA reads as TGTGCCAGCAGTTTATCAGGGTTCGGTACGCAGTATTTT. Amino acid sequence: CASSLSGFGTQYF. J is TRBJ2-3 and V is TRBV27, with D unresolved. Germline CDR1 MNHEY, CDR2 SMNVEV (reference sequence). V was pared by 0 bases and J by 8 bases, with 9 bases between. This CDR3 region has 13 residues.

Remarks on this clonotype: A much more abundant neighbour one base away suggests this may be a read error. The V gene is TRBV10-2, the J gene TRBJ2-5; no clear D gene. Germline CDR1 WSHSY, CDR2 SAAADI. CDR3 size: 16 residues. V lost 0 bases and J 2 bases, leaving 13 bases between the germline ends. CDR3 loop: CASSESIWRNQETQYF. The CDR3 nucleotides are TGCGCCAGCAGTGAGTCGATTTGGAGAAATCAAGAGACCCAGTACTTC.

This CDR3 is CASSPVSSYEQYF. For the CDR3, the DNA is TGTGCCAGCAGCCCGGTAAGCTCCTACGAGCAGTACTTC. V usage is TRBV7-8 and J usage is TRBJ2-7; D uncertain. Germline assignment: CDR1 SGHVS and CDR2 FQNEAQ. The V gene lost 5 bases and the J gene lost 0 bases, with 8 bases spanning the gap. The CDR3 loop spans 13 amino acids.

This clonotype turned up a few times. The rearrangement joins TRBV12-3 or TRBV12-4 to TRBJ2-7, with D unclear. Trimming removed 9 bases at V and 2 bases at J, with 17 bases between. The CDR3 contains 14 residues. CDR3 region: CASGETEYPYEQYF. In nucleotides, the CDR3 is TGTGCCAGTGGGGAAACGGAGTACCCCTACGAGCAGTACTTC.

The table lists this clonotype with many counts. The chain links TRBV6-1 to TRBJ1-5, with D uncertain. V lost 2 bases and J lost 2, with 7 bases in between. Germline V gene data show CDR1 as MNHNS and CDR2 as SASEGT. The CDR3 totals 14 residues. The CDR3 is CASSEWQGNQPQHF. The CDR3 DNA sequence: TGTGCCAGCAGTGAATGGCAGGGCAATCAGCCCCAGCATTTT.

The chain recombines TRBV7-6 with TRBJ2-7, with 15 bases that match TRBD2. This CDR3 comprises 15 residues. Trimming at V came to 5 bases and at J to 4 bases, leaving 3 bases not matched to a gene. CDR1 and CDR2 (germline): SGHVS, FNYEAQ. For the CDR3, the DNA is TGTGCCAGCAGCGAGGGACTAGCGGGAGGTTACGAGCAGTACTTC. This codes for CASSEGLAGGYEQYF.

This rearrangement joins TRBV4-1 to TRBJ1-1; D unresolved. This CDR3 spans 13 amino acids. V gave up 0 bases and J gave up 12 bases, with 14 bases separating them. Looked up from germline, CDR1 is MGHRA and CDR2 is YSYEKL. The CDR3 here is CASSQDGTVGSFF. The DNA for the CDR3 is TGCGCCAGCAGCCAAGATGGTACAGTTGGGTCTTTCTTT.

This clonotype was seen ten or more times. The chain carries TRBV24-1 and TRBJ1-2; a weak D match, TRBD1 (6 bases). V lost 7 bases and J lost 7, with 12 bases in between. The CDR3 contains 12 residues. Germline V CDR1 and CDR2: KGHDR, SFDVKD. The DNA of the CDR3 is TGTGCCACCAGCGACAGGCTATTTGGCTACACCTTC. The encoded protein is CATSDRLFGYTF.

In the case of this clonotype: The junction shows a germline mismatch at one end, possibly a read error. V usage is TRBV7-6 and J usage is TRBJ1-1; maybe TRBD1 (6 bases). From germline, CDR1 is SGHVS and CDR2 FNYEAQ. The CDR3 has 14 residues. The CDR3 coding sequence is TGTGCCAGCAGCTCCACCCCTGAGGGACATCCTTCCGCCTTT. Amino acids: CASSSTPEGHPSAF.

The chain is built from TRBV6-2 or TRBV6-3 and TRBJ2-1; D remains ambiguous. Trimming removed 8 bases at V and 3 bases at J, with 11 bases between. CDR3 length: 13 amino acids. The germline V gene has CDR1 MNHEY and CDR2 SVGEGT. CDR3: CASRLDLYNEQFF. CDR3 nucleotide sequence: TGTGCCAGCCGACTTGACCTCTACAATGAGCAGTTCTTC.

Ten or more counts support this clonotype. This rearrangement joins TRBV5-1 to TRBJ1-6; 8 bases line up with TRBD1. Germline CDR1 and CDR2: SGHRS and YFSETQ. This CDR3 region has 18 residues. The V and J ends lost 2 bases and 8 bases, in that order; junction bases with no gene match: 15. The CDR3 is CASSLNGQGAVVDSPLHF. The CDR3 DNA is TGCGCCAGCAGCTTAAACGGGCAGGGGGCGGTAGTTGATTCACCCCTCCACTTT.

This clonotype was counted ten times or more. The V and J genes are TRBV7-2 and TRBJ1-5; D not certain. The length of the CDR3 is 15 residues. Trimming took off 1 base at V and 3 bases at J, with 10 bases between the two ends. From germline, CDR1 is SGHTA and CDR2 FQGNSA. The CDR3 loop is CASSLDRGSNQPQHF. In DNA form, the CDR3 reads TGTGCCAGCAGCTTAGACCGGGGATCCAATCAGCCCCAGCATTTT.

This clonotype was detected a few times. The chain employs TRBV27 and TRBJ2-6, with D uncertain. The germline CDR1 and CDR2 sequences are MNHEY and SMNVEV (reference sequence). Trimming shortened V by 3 bases and J by 0 bases, and 3 bases separated the two germline ends. The CDR3 loop spans 14 amino acids. In DNA form, the CDR3 reads TGTGCCAGCAGTTTCAGCTCTGGGGCCAACGTCCTGACTTTC. As protein: CASSFSSGANVLTF.